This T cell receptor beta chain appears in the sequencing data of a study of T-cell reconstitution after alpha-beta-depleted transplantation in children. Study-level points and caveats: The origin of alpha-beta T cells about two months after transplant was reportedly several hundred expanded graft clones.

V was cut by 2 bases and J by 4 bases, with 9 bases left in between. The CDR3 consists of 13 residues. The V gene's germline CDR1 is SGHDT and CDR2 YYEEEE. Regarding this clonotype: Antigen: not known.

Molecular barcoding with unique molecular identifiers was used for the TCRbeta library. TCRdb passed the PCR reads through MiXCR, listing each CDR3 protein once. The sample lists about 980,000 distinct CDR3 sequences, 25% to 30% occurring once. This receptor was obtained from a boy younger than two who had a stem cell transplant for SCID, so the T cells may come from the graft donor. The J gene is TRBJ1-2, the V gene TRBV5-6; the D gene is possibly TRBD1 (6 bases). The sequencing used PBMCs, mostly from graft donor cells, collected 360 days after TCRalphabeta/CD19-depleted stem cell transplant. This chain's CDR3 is CASSLRGAYGYTF. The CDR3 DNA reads TGTGCCAGCAGCTTACGGGGGGCCTATGGCTACACCTTC.